This entry lists 4 T cell receptor beta chains sequenced from one sample in a study of monozygotic twins with inflammatory bowel disease. TCRdb reprocessed the 5' RACE reads and stores each CDR3 protein as one record, lacking DNA. The repertoire table contains approximately 330,000 distinct CDR3 sequences. Sequencing was done on a sample of blood. The source is a human donor with ulcerative colitis or Crohn's disease, or a healthy co-twin of an affected twin (not recorded which).

This chain uses TRBV5-1 with TRBJ2-3; with no DNA, the TCRdb D assignment of TRBD1 cannot be verified. The CDR3 is made up of 15 amino acids. Per the germline V gene, CDR1 is SGHRS and CDR2 is YFSETQ. CDR3: CASSLYGTGSDTQYF.

The gene calls are TRBV7-8 and TRBJ1-1; TCRdb returns TRBD1, unconfirmable since there is no DNA. Germline V lookup: CDR1 SGHVS, CDR2 FQNEAQ. The CDR3 is 18 residues long. The CDR3 loop reads CASSPEPGQLPGNTEAFF.

The chain recombines TRBV10-3 with TRBJ1-4. CDR1 and CDR2 (germline): ENHRY, SYGVKD. The CDR3 contains 15 residues. This CDR3 reads CAISERDRPNEKLFF.

The chain uses TRBV6-1 and TRBJ2-5; TCRdb selects TRBD2, and the lack of DNA leaves this call unchecked. The CDR3 loop spans 13 amino acids. Germline CDR1 MNHNS, CDR2 SASEGT. The CDR3: CAIAKLAEETQYF.